These T cell receptor beta chains were read from a single sample in a study of T cells after yellow fever vaccination. A single record per CDR3 protein comes from TCRdb applying MiXCR to the 5' RACE reads. The sample lists approximately 550,000 distinct CDR3 sequences, approximately 12% occurring once. The sequences come from PBMCs, collected on the day of the yellow fever booster vaccination. These receptors were taken from a man aged 30-40 years who received the YFV17D yellow fever vaccine. The CDR3 runs from the conserved cysteine through the conserved F or W. The D gene is left open where the match is weak. Expanded clones get a size class; other rows say once, few or many, or leave the size out.

TRBJ2-3 | TRBV7-2 | . | . | TGTGCCAGCAGCTACCGGGGGGCGGGCACAGATACGCAGTATTTT | CASSYRGAGTDTQYF
TRBJ1-2 | TRBV20-1 | . | . | TGCAGTGCTAGAGGTGAGGGTGGAGGCTACACCTTC | CSARGEGGGYTF
TRBJ1-4 | TRBV7-8 | . | . | TGTGCCAGCAGCCCCAGGGAAGGTGAAAAACTGTTTTTT | CASSPREGEKLFF
TRBJ2-3 | TRBV20-1 | TRBD2 | many | TGCAGTGCTAGGGGGGGGAGGGCCGGAGATACGCAGTATTTT | CSARGGRAGDTQYF
TRBJ2-3 | TRBV7-9 | TRBD2 | . | TGTGCCAGCAGCCCCCTGACTAGCGGAGCGAACACAGATACGCAGTATTTT | CASSPLTSGANTDTQYF
TRBJ2-7 | TRBV20-1 | . | . | TGCAGTGCTAGAACAACAGAGTCCTACTACGAGCAGTACTTC | CSARTTESYYEQYF
TRBJ2-1 | TRBV12-3/TRBV12-4 | TRBD2 | few | TGTGCCAGCAGTAGTAGTCCGGGACTAGCGGCCTACAATGAGCAGTTCTTC | CASSSSPGLAAYNEQFF
TRBJ2-2 | TRBV5-1 | . | . | TGCGCCAGCAGCTTGTCCATCCGACCGAGGTGGCGAAACCACACCGGGGAGCTGTTTTTT | CASSLSIRPRWRNHTGELFF
TRBJ2-7 | TRBV28 | . | . | TGTGCCAGCAGTTTAGCGGTCGGCGGGATCGGATTCTACGAGCAGTACTTC | CASSLAVGGIGFYEQYF
TRBJ2-3 | TRBV7-9 | TRBD2 | . | TGTGCCAGCAGCCCGGGGACTAGCGGGAGAACGACAGATACGCAGTATTTT | CASSPGTSGRTTDTQYF
TRBJ1-2 | TRBV6-5 | . | few | TGTGCCAGCAGTTACGGGGGGGTAGGCCTCGATGGCTACACCTTC | CASSYGGVGLDGYTF
TRBJ2-7 | TRBV20-1 | . | few | TGCAGTGCTGGAGGGGGTTTCAACTCCTACGAGCAGTACTTC | CSAGGGFNSYEQYF